Listed below are T cell receptor beta chains from one sample, sequenced in a study of cytomegalovirus exposure and HLA in healthy donors. Sequenced by immunoSEQ multiplex PCR; TCRdb stores in-frame clones only, minus some. The sample lists 100,000 to 150,000 clones, about a sixth occurring once. Sequences were obtained from PBMCs. All receptors come from a female donor in good health and CMV-seropositive. The CDR3 runs from the conserved cysteine through the conserved F or W. A D gene is named only where the DNA matches it firmly. The listing skips clone size in some rows; elsewhere it reads once, few, many or a size class.

>-|few|TRBJ2-6|TRBV25-1
CASSDSSGANVLTF
TGTGCCAGCAGCGACAGCTCTGGGGCCAACGTCCTGACTTTC
>-|-|TRBJ1-5|TRBV2
CASSARQFQPQHF
TGTGCCAGCAGTGCCCGACAGTTTCAGCCCCAGCATTTT
>TRBD1|few|TRBJ1-6|TRBV18
CASSRDRSSYNSPLHF
TGTGCCAGCTCACGGGACAGAAGCTCCTATAATTCACCCCTCCACTTT
>TRBD1|few|TRBJ1-6|TRBV4-3
CASSQGTGQSSPLHF
TGCGCCAGCAGCCAGGGGACAGGGCAGAGCTCACCCCTCCACTTT
>TRBD1|few|TRBJ2-7|TRBV7-8
CASSSAGRGPYEQYF
TGTGCCAGCAGCTCAGCAGGCAGGGGGCCCTACGAGCAGTACTTC
>-|-|TRBJ2-2|TRBV9
CASSVATTGSTVPGELFF
TGTGCCAGCAGCGTAGCTACAACGGGAAGTACGGTACCCGGGGAGCTGTTTTTT
>-|few|TRBJ1-4|TRBV5-4
CASSFDSSYEKLFF
TGTGCCAGCAGCTTCGACAGTAGCTATGAAAAACTGTTTTTT
>-|-|TRBJ1-2|TRBV6-5
CASTDRFDYGYTF
TGTGCCAGCACTGACAGGTTCGACTATGGCTACACCTTC
>TRBD2|-|TRBJ2-3|TRBV30
CAWTVGGSSTDTQYF
TGTGCCTGGACCGTGGGGGGGTCTAGCACAGATACGCAGTATTTT
>-|-|TRBJ1-1|TRBV28
CASSLVGRIEGEAFF
TGTGCCAGCAGCCTCGTGGGGAGGATTGAGGGTGAAGCTTTCTTT
>-|-|TRBJ2-7|TRBV6-5
CASSVAESRYEQYF
TGTGCCAGCAGTGTCGCGGAGAGTCGATACGAGCAGTACTTC
>-|-|TRBJ1-5|TRBV28
CASNPLSSQPQHF
TGTGCCAGCAATCCCCTCTCCAGTCAGCCCCAGCATTTT
>TRBD2|-|TRBJ2-3|TRBV28
CASLPRRGGSDTQYF
TGTGCCAGCCTCCCTCGCCGCGGGGGATCAGATACGCAGTATTTT
>-|-|TRBJ2-7|TRBV4-1
CASSPHMRQDSYEQYF
TGCGCCAGCAGCCCTCATATGAGACAGGATTCTTACGAGCAGTACTTC
>TRBD1|once|TRBJ2-5|TRBV10-3
CAIGDRFSQETQYF
TGTGCCATCGGGGACAGGTTTTCGCAAGAGACCCAGTACTTC
>-|-|TRBJ1-2|TRBV14
CASSREMGAPGGYTF
TGTGCCAGCAGCCGAGAGATGGGGGCCCCAGGGGGCTACACCTTC
>-|-|TRBJ1-2|TRBV5-1
CASSIGGARGYTF
TGCGCCAGCAGCATCGGAGGGGCCCGTGGCTACACCTTC
>TRBD2|-|TRBJ2-1|TRBV28
CASGTSGRALNEQFF
TGTGCCAGTGGGACTAGCGGGAGGGCCCTCAATGAGCAGTTCTTC
>-|few|TRBJ1-1|TRBV9
CASSVGGHGTEAFF
TGTGCCAGCAGCGTAGGGGGGCATGGCACTGAAGCTTTCTTT
>-|-|TRBJ2-7|TRBV7-9
CASSQMTDHYEQYF
TGTGCCAGCAGCCAAATGACTGACCACTACGAGCAGTACTTC
>TRBD2|-|TRBJ2-1|TRBV5-1
CASTPTSGGSNEQFF
TGCGCCAGCACCCCGACTAGCGGGGGTAGCAATGAGCAGTTCTTC
>TRBD1|-|TRBJ2-1|TRBV7-9
CASRDRGRQYNEQFF
TGTGCCAGCAGGGACAGGGGACGTCAGTACAATGAGCAGTTCTTC
>TRBD2|few|TRBJ2-5|TRBV7-2
CASSKTSGSGRETQYF
TGTGCCAGCAGCAAAACTAGCGGGAGTGGTAGGGAGACCCAGTACTTC
>-|few|TRBJ2-2|TRBV4-3
CASSQGTENTGELFF
TGCGCCAGCAGCCAAGGGACAGAGAACACCGGGGAGCTGTTTTTT
>-|-|TRBJ1-4|TRBV2
CASSGYGLNALFF
TGTGCCAGCAGTGGGTACGGGTTAAACGCTCTGTTTTTT
>TRBD1|-|TRBJ1-2|TRBV7-2
CASSPDRAGYGYTF
TGTGCCAGCAGCCCCGACAGGGCGGGGTATGGCTACACCTTC
>-|once|TRBJ2-5|TRBV6-1
CATERGGAEETQYF
TGTGCCACCGAAAGAGGGGGGGCCGAGGAGACCCAGTACTTC
>-|few|TRBJ1-4|TRBV18
CASSPGQGIGKLFF
TGTGCCAGCTCACCAGGGCAGGGGATAGGAAAACTGTTTTTT
>-|few|TRBJ1-3|TRBV27
CASRMTDSGNTIYF
TGTGCCAGCAGGATGACTGATTCTGGAAACACCATATATTTT
>-|few|TRBJ2-1|TRBV11-3
CASSPGDSYNEQFF
TGTGCCAGCAGCCCAGGGGACTCCTACAATGAGCAGTTCTTC
>-|few|TRBJ1-2|TRBV6-5
CASRNQERGYGYTF
TGTGCCAGCAGAAACCAGGAAAGGGGCTATGGCTACACCTTC
>-|few|TRBJ1-1|TRBV6-5
CASSYDRKNTEAFF
TGTGCCAGCAGTTACGACAGGAAGAACACTGAAGCTTTCTTT
>TRBD1|-|TRBJ2-7|TRBV7-2
CASSFNRGRERQYF
TGTGCCAGCAGCTTTAACAGGGGGCGAGAACGGCAGTACTTC
>-|few|TRBJ1-2|TRBV19
CASRPRDSPMLGF
TGTGCCAGTAGACCGAGGGACTCCCCTATGTTGGGCTTC
>-|few|TRBJ2-7|TRBV29-1
CSVVVGGYEQYF
TGCAGCGTTGTAGTCGGAGGATACGAGCAGTACTTC
>-|few|TRBJ1-5|TRBV30
CAWSRPSGAVAF
TGTGCCTGGAGTAGACCGTCGGGAGCGGTCGCTTTT
>TRBD1|-|TRBJ2-5|TRBV12-5
CASGLGMTGQETQYF
TGTGCTAGTGGTTTGGGCATGACAGGGCAAGAGACCCAGTACTTC
>-|-|TRBJ1-4|TRBV27
CASTEGGRGYEKLFF
TGTGCCAGCACTGAAGGGGGGAGGGGTTATGAAAAACTGTTTTTT
>TRBD1|-|TRBJ2-7|TRBV28
CASSSLGQGPSYEQYF
TGTGCCAGCAGTTCCCTCGGACAGGGACCTTCCTACGAGCAGTACTTC
>-|once|TRBJ2-7|TRBV6-5
CASRQGATTYEQYF
TGTGCCAGCAGACAAGGAGCTACAACCTACGAGCAGTACTTC